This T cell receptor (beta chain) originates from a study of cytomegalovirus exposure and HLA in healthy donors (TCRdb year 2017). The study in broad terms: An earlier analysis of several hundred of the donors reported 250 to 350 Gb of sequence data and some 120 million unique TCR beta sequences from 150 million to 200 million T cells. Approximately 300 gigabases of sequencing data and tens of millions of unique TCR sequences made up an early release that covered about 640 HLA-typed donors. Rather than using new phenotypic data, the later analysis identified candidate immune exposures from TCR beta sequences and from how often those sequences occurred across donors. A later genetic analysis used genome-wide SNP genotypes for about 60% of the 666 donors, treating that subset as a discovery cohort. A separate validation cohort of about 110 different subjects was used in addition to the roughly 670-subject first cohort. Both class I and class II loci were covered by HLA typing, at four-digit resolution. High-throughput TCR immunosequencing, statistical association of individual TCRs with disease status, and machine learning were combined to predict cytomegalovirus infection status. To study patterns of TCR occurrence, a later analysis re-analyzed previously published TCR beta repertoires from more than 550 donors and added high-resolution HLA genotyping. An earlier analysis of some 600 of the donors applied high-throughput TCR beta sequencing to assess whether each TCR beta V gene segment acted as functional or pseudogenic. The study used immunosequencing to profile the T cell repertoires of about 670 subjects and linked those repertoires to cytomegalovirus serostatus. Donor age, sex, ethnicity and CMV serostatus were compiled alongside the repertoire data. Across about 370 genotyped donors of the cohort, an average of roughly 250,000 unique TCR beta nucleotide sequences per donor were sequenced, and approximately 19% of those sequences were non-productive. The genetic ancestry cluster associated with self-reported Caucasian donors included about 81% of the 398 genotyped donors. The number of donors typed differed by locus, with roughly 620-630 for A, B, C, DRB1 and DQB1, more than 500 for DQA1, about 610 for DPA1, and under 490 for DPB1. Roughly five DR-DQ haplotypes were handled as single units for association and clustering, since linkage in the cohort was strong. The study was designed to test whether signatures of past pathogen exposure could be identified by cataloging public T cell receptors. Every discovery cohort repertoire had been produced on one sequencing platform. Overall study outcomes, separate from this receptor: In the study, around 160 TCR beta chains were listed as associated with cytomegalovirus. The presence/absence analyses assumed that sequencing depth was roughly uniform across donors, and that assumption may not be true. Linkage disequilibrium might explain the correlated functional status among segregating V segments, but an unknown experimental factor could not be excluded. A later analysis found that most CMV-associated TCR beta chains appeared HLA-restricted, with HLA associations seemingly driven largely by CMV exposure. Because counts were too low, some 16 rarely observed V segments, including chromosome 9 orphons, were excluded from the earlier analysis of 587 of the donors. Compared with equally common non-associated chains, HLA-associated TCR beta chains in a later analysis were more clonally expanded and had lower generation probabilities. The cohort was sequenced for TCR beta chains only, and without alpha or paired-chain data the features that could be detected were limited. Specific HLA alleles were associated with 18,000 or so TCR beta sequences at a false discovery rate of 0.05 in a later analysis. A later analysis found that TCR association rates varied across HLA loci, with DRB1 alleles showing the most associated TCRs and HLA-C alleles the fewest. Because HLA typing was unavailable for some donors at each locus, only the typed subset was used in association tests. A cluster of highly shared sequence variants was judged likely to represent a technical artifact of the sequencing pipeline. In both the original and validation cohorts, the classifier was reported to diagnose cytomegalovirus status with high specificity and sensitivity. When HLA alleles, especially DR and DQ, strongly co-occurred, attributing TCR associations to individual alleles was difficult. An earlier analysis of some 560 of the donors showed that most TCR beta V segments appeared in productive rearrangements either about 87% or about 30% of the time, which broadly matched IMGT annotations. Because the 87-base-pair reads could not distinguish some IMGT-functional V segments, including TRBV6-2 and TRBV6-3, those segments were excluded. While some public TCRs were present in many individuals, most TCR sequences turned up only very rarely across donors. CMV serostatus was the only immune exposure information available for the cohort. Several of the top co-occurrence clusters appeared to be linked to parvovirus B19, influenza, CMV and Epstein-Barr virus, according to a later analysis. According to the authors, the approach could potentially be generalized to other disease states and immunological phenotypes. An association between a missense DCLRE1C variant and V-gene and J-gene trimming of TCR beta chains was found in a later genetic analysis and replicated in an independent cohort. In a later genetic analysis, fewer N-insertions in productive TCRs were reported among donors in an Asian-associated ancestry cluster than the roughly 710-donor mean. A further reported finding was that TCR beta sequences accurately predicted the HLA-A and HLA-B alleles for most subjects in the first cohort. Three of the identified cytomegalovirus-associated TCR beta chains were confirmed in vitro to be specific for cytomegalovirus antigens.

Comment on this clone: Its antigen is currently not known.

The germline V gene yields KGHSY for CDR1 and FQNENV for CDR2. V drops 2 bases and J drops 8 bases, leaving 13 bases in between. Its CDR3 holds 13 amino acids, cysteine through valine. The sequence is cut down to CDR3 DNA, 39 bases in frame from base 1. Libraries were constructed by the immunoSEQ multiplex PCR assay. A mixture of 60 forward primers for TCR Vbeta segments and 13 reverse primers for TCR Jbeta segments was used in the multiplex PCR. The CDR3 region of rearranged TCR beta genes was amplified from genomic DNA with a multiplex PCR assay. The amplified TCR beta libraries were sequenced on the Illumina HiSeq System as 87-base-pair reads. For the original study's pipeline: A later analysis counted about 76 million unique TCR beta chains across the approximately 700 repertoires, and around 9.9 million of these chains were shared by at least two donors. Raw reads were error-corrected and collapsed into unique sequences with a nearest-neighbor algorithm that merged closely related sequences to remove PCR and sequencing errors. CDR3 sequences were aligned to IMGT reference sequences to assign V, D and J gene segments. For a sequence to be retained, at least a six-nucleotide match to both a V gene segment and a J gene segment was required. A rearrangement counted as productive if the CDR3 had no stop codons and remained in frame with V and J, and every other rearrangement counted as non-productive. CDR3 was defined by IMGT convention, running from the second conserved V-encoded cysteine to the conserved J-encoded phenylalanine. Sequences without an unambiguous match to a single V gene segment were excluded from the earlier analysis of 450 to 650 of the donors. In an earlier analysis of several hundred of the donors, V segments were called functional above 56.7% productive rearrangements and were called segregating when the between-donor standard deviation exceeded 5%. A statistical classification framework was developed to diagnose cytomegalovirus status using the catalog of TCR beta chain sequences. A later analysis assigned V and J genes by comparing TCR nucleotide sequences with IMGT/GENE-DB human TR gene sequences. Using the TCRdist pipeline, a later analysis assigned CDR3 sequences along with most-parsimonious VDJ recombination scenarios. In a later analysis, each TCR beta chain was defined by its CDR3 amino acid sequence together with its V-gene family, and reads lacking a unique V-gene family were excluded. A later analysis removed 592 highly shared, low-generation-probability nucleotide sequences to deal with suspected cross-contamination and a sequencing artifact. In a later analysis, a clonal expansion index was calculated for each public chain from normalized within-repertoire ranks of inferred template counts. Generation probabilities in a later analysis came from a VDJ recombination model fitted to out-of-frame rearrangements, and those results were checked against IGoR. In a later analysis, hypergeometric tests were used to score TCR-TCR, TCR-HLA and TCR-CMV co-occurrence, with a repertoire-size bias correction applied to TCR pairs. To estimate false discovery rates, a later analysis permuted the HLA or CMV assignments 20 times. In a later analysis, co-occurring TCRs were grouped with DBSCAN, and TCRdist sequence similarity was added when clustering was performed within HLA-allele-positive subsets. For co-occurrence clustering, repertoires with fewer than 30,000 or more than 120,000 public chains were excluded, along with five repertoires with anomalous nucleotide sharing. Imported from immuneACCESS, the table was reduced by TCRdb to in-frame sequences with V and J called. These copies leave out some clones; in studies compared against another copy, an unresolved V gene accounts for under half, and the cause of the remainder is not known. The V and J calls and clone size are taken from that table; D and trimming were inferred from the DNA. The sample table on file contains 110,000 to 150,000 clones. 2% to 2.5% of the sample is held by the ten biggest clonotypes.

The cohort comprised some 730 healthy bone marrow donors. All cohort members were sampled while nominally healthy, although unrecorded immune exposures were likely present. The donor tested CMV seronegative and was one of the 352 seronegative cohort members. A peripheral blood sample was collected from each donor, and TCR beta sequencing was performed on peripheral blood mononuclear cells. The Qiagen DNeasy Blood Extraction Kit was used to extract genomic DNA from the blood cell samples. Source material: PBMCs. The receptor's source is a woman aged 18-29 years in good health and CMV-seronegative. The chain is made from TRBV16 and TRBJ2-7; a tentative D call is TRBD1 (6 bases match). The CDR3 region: CASSQPGHQQQYV. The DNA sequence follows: TGTGCCAGCAGCCAACCGGGACACCAACAGCAGTACGTC.